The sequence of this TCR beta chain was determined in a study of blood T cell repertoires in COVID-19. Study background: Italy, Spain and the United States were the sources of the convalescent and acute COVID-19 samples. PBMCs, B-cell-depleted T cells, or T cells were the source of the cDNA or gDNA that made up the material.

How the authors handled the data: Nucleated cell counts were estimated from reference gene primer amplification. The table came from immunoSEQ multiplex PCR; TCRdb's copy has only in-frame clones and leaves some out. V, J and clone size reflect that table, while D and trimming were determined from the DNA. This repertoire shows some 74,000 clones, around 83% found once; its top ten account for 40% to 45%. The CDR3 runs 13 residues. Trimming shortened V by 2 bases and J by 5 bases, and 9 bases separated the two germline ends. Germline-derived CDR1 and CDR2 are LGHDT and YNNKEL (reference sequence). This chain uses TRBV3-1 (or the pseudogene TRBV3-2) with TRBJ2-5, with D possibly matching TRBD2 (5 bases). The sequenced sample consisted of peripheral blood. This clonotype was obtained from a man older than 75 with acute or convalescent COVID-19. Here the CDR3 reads CASSQSGGETQYF. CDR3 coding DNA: TGTGCCAGCAGCCAATCGGGCGGGGAGACCCAGTACTTC.